This T cell receptor (beta chain) comes out of a study of T cells in Graves' hyperthyroidism and ophthalmopathy. General study points: The majority of expanded thyroid clonotypes above 0.001 also appeared in blood.

The CDR3 regions of TCR beta were amplified from RNA transcripts. First-round RT-PCR with HTBI primers amplified the TCR CDR3 region. One entry per CDR3 protein, called by TCRdb with MiXCR from the multiplex PCR reads. This sample carries some 460,000 distinct CDR3 sequences, less than 20% of them seen once, and the ten largest clones take approximately 8%. To note about this clonotype: Its antigen remains unidentified.

Not enrolled were patients with uncontrolled infection, other autoimmune disease, pregnancy or lactation. Fresh peripheral blood, around 11 ml of it, supplied the PBMCs. Trimming shortened V by 3 bases and J by 0 bases, and 11 bases separated the two germline ends. CDR1 is SGHNT, CDR2 YENEEA, per germline. This CDR3 spans 15 amino acids. The source material was blood. The sequence was obtained from a woman aged 18-29 years with Graves' hyperthyroidism. The chain has TRBV11-3 and TRBJ1-1; D gene unclear. The CDR3 reads CASSFSFTVNTEAFF. The CDR3 DNA sequence: TGTGCCAGCAGCTTTTCCTTTACAGTGAACACTGAAGCTTTCTTT.